Each of the 13 T cell receptor beta chains below was sequenced from the same sample in a study of T cell responses to AZD1222 COVID-19 vaccine. Measured with immunoSEQ multiplex PCR; TCRdb has only the in-frame clones, and not every one. The sample holds 110,000 to 150,000 clones, over 90% seen once. Material: peripheral blood, obtained on day 0 of AZD1222 vaccination. Receptor source: an adult in good health.

A few counts support this clone. CDR3 protein: CASSVGITNEKLFF. The DNA of the CDR3 is TGTGCCAGCAGCGTAGGGATAACTAATGAAAAACTGTTTTTT. The J gene is TRBJ1-4, the V gene TRBV3-1 (or the pseudogene TRBV3-2); no clear D gene. V was trimmed by 5 bases and J by 1 base, leaving 8 bases between them. The CDR3 is 14 residues long. The germline V gene has CDR1 LGHDT and CDR2 YNNKEL (reference sequence).

V usage is TRBV5-1 and J usage is TRBJ2-1; a possible D gene is TRBD1 (6 bases). Germline CDR1 and CDR2: SGHRS and YFSETQ. There are 12 residues in the CDR3. V lost 2 bases, J lost 7 bases, and 7 bases lay in between. CDR3 region: CASSFTGNEQFF. CDR3 in DNA: TGCGCCAGCAGCTTTACAGGGAATGAGCAGTTCTTC.

A single count supports this clone. V usage is TRBV7-9 and J usage is TRBJ2-1; maybe TRBD2 (5 bases). V was pared by 3 bases and J by 9 bases, with 15 bases between. The CDR3 contains 14 residues. Germline V gives CDR1 SEHNR, CDR2 FQNEAQ (reference sequence). The CDR3: CASSFREASSEQFF. CDR3 in DNA: TGTGCCAGCAGCTTCCGGGAAGCGAGTAGTGAGCAGTTCTTC.

This chain links TRBV6-5 with TRBJ2-5; TRBD2 agrees at 14 bases. V was pared by 5 bases and J by 7 bases, with 6 bases of the junction left unmatched. The CDR3 totals 15 residues. Germline-derived CDR1 and CDR2 are MNHEY and SVGAGI. CDR3 DNA: TGTGCCAGCAGTCTAAACGGACTAGCGGGGGGGACCCAGTACTTC. This translates into CASSLNGLAGGTQYF.

The chain has TRBV9 and TRBJ2-1; 14 nucleotides align to TRBD2. V lost 4 bases, J lost 6 bases, and 6 bases stayed unmatched. The CDR3 extends over 16 amino acids. CDR1 is SGDLS and CDR2 is YYNGEE in the germline V gene. CDR3 sequence (DNA): TGTGCCAGCAGCTTCCGGGGACTAGCGGGGGTCAATGAGCAGTTCTTC. This sequence encodes CASSFRGLAGVNEQFF.

This rearrangement joins TRBV10-3 to TRBJ2-3, with 11 bases that match TRBD2. With 4 bases clipped from V and 0 bases from J, the junction kept 12 bases outside the gene matches. CDR1 ENHRY and CDR2 SYGVKD come from the germline V gene. The CDR3 contains 19 residues. The CDR3 DNA follows: TGTGCCATCAGTGCAAACACCGGGACTAGCGGAACTAGCACAGATACGCAGTATTTT. As protein: CAISANTGTSGTSTDTQYF.

The J gene is TRBJ2-3, the V gene TRBV29-1, with TRBD2 identical over 7 bases. The CDR3 extends over 15 amino acids. Losses at the gene ends were 4 bases for V and 6 bases for J; bases not matched to a gene: 13. Germline V gene sequence: CDR1 SQVTM, CDR2 ANQGSEA. CDR3 amino acids: CSVVRFGGSDDTQYF. Written as DNA, the CDR3 is TGCAGCGTTGTTAGGTTTGGCGGGAGCGACGATACGCAGTATTTT.

The rearrangement uses TRBV3-1 (or the pseudogene TRBV3-2) and TRBJ2-7, with 12 bases matching TRBD2. Germline CDR1 reads LGHDT; CDR2 reads YNNKEL (reference sequence). The CDR3 is made up of 15 amino acids. V was clipped by 4 bases and J by 6 bases; unmatched bases: 7. The CDR3 spells CASSLGLAGSSEQYF. CDR3 nucleotides: TGTGCCAGCAGCCTCGGACTAGCGGGATCGAGCGAGCAGTACTTC.

The genes are TRBV18 and TRBJ1-2; weak D call: TRBD1 (6 bases). CDR1 is KGHSH, CDR2 LQKENI, per germline. V was trimmed by 6 bases and J by 6 bases, leaving 17 bases between them. CDR3 length: 14 amino acids. The CDR3: CASSPAGGMDGYTF. CDR3 coding DNA: TGTGCCAGCTCCCCGGCGGGGGGCATGGATGGCTACACCTTC.

The CDR3 here is CASSERREPQEFF. CDR3 DNA sequence: TGTGCCAGCAGTGAAAGACGGGAACCCCAGGAGTTCTTC. The rearrangement joins TRBV2 to TRBJ2-1; maybe TRBD2 (5 bases). From germline, CDR1 is SNHLY and CDR2 FYNNEI. This CDR3 comprises 13 residues. V lost 2 bases, J lost 14 bases, and 16 bases lay in between.

V gene TRBV28 combines with J gene TRBJ1-2, with a tentative D call TRBD1 (6 bases). Germline V gene sequence: CDR1 MDHEN, CDR2 SYDVKM. The CDR3 covers 14 residues. V lost 4 bases to trimming and J lost 5 bases, with 14 bases between them. The CDR3 nucleotides read TGTGCCAGCAGTTCAATACGACAGGTTTATGGCTACACCTTC. It is translated as CASSSIRQVYGYTF.

The CDR3 loop reads CASSPDPTGTSNQPQHF. In nucleotides, the CDR3 is TGTGCCAGCAGCCCCGACCCGACAGGAACTAGCAATCAGCCCCAGCATTTT. The genes are TRBV4-2 and TRBJ1-5; maybe TRBD1 (6 bases). The CDR3 is made up of 17 amino acids. Germline CDR1 is LGHNA and CDR2 is YNFKEQ. Trimming removed 4 bases at V and 0 bases at J, with 16 bases between.

The chain is built from TRBV6-1 and TRBJ1-3; 8 nucleotides align to TRBD1. The CDR3 is made up of 16 amino acids. Germline V CDR1 and CDR2: MNHNS, SASEGT. With V trimmed by 4 bases and J by 0 bases, 5 bases remained unmatched. The CDR3 spells CASSGDRGNSGNTIYF. CDR3 DNA: TGTGCCAGCAGTGGAGACAGGGGAAACTCTGGAAACACCATATATTTT.